This T cell receptor beta chain was captured by sequencing in a study of blood T cell repertoires in COVID-19 (dated by TCRdb to between 2020 and 2021). As for the study more broadly: Collaborator samples came from the United States, Italy and Spain and covered acute and convalescent phases of COVID-19. The material from the prospective study consisted of cDNA or gDNA derived from T cells, B-cell-depleted T cells, or PBMCs. Subjects who had been exposed to COVID-19, were actively infected with it, or had recovered from it provided the deeply sampled blood TCRbeta repertoires that made up the dataset. The repertoires were made available in a free public database intended to serve as a resource for research on the immune response to SARS-CoV-2. Samples came from the ongoing ImmuneRACE study (first 160 participants) plus 1,254 subjects from 6 global collaborators. Nearly every sample came with metadata listing a de-identified subject ID, COVID-19 status, age in years and sex. Where HLA class I and class II types were available, the types were taken from metadata supplied by the sample provider, not from assay-based typing. Summary of the overall study and its limitations: The quantity of clinical and demographic metadata differed by source and by participant and was supplied without curation.

Collaborating institutions collected whole blood in K2EDTA tubes following their own protocols. Collaborator samples were shipped for TCRbeta analysis as frozen whole blood, isolated PBMCs, or DNA extracted from either sample type. The immunoSEQ Assay, a bias-controlled multiplex PCR, was used to amplify TCRbeta CDR3 regions from genomic DNA. The source study handled its data this way. The number of nucleated cells in each sample was estimated from the amplification of reference gene primers within the assay. Sequence reads were collapsed and filtered to measure the absolute abundance of every unique TCRbeta CDR3 rearrangement. For each sample, productive Simpson clonality was calculated by taking the square root of Simpson's diversity index across productive rearrangements. Imported from immuneACCESS, the table was reduced by TCRdb to in-frame sequences with V and J called. These copies leave out some clones; in studies compared against another copy, an unresolved V gene accounts for under half, and the cause of the remainder is not known. V and J calls and clone size are as listed in that table; D and trimming were resolved from the DNA. The sample table records tens of thousands of clones; about 80% of these occur just once. The top ten hold around 4.4% of the sample.

Details on this clone: Its specific antigen is unknown. Per-base quality was not reported, and no clone a single base away is much larger than it.

The origin of this receptor is a woman in her fifties or sixties with acute or convalescent COVID-19. The material sequenced was peripheral blood.

The base sequence is TGCGCCAGCAGACTAGCGGGGGCCAACACCGGGGAGCTGTTTTTT. Translation gives CASRLAGANTGELFF. The sequence is built from TRBV5-1 and TRBJ2-2; TRBD2 matches 11 bases in the middle. Including the terminal cysteine and phenylalanine, the CDR3 comprises 15 residues. Of the read, only the CDR3 DNA is kept; its 45 bases are in frame from base 1. Germline trimming amounts to 5 bases on V and 2 bases on J, with 2 as the count of junction bases outside the gene matches. The germline V gene encodes CDR1 SGHRS and CDR2 YFSETQ. With the rest looked up from the reference TRBV5-1 and TRBJ2-2 genes rather than sequenced, the full variable domain is KAGVTQTPRYLIKTRGQQVTLSCSPISGHRSVSWYQQTPGQGLQFLFEYFSETQRNKGNFPGRFSGRQFSNSRSEMNVSTLELGDSALYLCASRLAGANTGELFFGEGSRLTVL.